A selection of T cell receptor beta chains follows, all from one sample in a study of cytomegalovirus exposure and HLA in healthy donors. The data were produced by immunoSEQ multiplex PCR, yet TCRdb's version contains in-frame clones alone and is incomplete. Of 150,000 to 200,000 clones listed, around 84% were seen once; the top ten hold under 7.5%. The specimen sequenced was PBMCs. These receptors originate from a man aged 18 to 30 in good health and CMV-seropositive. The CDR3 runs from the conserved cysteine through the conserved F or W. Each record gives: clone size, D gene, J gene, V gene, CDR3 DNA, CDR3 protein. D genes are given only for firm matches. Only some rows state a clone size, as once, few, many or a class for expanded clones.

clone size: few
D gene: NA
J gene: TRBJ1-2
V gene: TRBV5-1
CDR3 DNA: TGCGCCAGCAGCTCTTTGGACAGACCCTATGGCTACACCTTC
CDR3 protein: CASSSLDRPYGYTF

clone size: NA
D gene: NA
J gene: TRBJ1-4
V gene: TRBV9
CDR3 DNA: TGTGCCAGCAGCGTCGACAGGAATCCCAATGAAAAACTGTTTTTT
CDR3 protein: CASSVDRNPNEKLFF

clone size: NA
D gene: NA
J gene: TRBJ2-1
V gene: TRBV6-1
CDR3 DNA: TGTGCCAGCTTCGGAGTACTAGGCAATGAGCAGTTCTTC
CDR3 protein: CASFGVLGNEQFF

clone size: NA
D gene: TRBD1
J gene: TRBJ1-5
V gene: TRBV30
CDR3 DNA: TGTGCCTATACCCCCGGGACAGGGTATCAGCCCCAGCATTTT
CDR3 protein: CAYTPGTGYQPQHF

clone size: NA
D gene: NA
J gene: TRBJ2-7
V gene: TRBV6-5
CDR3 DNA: TGTGCCAGCAGTTACTTGCCGGGACTCTCTTTGGACGAGCAGTACTTC
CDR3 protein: CASSYLPGLSLDEQYF

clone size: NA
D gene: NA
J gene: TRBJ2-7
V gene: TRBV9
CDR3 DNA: TGTGCCAGCAGCGTAGGAGGAGGGGTGCAGTCCGAGCAGTACTTC
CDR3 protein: CASSVGGGVQSEQYF

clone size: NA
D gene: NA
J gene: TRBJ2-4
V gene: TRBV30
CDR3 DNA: TGTGCCGGGGGGGGCACGGGGAACATTCAGTACTTC
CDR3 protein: CAGGGTGNIQYF

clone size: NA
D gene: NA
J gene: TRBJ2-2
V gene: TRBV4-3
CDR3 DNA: TGCGCCAGCAGCCGAGGGACCGGGGAGCTGTTTTTT
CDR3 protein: CASSRGTGELFF

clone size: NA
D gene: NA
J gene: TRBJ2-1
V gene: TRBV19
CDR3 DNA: TGTGCCAGTAGTACCGGGACTGTAAGCAATGAGCAGTTCTTC
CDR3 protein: CASSTGTVSNEQFF

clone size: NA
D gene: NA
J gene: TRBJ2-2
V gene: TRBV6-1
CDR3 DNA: TGTGCCAGCAGTGAAGCGCTAGGAGGCACCGGGGAGCTGTTTTTT
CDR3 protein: CASSEALGGTGELFF

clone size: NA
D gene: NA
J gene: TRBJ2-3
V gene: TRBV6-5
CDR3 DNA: TGTGCCAGCAGTTACCTTACAGCGGGTCCAAGGGATACGCAGTATTTT
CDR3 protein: CASSYLTAGPRDTQYF

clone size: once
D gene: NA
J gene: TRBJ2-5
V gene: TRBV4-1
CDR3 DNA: TGCGCCAGCAGCCAAGGATGGTTAACCCAGGAGACCCAGTACTTC
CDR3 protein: CASSQGWLTQETQYF

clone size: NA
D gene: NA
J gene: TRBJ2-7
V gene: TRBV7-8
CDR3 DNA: TGTGCCAGCAGCCAAGCGGACGAGCAGTACTTC
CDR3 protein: CASSQADEQYF

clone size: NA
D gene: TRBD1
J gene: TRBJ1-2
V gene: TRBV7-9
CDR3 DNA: TGTGCCAGCACCTGGGACAGACACTATGGCTACACCTTC
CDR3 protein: CASTWDRHYGYTF

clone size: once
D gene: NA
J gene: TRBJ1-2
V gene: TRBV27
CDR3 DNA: TGTGCCAGCAGTTTACTTAACTATGGCTACACCTTC
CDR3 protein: CASSLLNYGYTF

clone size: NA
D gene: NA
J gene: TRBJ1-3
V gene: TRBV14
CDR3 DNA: TGTGCCAGCAGCCAAGATTCGACCAGGGTAGCTGGAAACACCATATATTTT
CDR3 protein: CASSQDSTRVAGNTIYF

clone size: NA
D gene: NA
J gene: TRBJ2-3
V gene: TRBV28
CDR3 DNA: TGTGCCAGCATCAGCAGGGACACAGATACGCAGTATTTT
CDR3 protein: CASISRDTDTQYF

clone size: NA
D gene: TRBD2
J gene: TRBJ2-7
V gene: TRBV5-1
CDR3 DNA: TGCGCCAGCAGCTTCGGGGGGATCGCCTCCTACGAGCAGTACTTC
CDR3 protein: CASSFGGIASYEQYF

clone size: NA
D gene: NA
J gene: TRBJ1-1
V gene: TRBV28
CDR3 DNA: TGTGCCAGCAGTTGGGCGGGGGGGCTTGAAGCTTTCTTT
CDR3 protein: CASSWAGGLEAFF

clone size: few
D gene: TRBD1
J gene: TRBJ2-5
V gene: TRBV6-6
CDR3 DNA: TGTGCCAGCAGTCGGGACAGAAAGACCCAGTACTTC
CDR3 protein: CASSRDRKTQYF

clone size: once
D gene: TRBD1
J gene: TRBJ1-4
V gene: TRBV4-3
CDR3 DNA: TGCGCCAGCAGCGCCGTGGGACAGGGGGAAGAAAAACTGTTTTTT
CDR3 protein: CASSAVGQGEEKLFF

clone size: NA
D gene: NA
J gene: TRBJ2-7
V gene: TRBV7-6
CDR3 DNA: TGTGCCAGCAGCTTACGGATGGTGGGGGCCGAGCAGTACTTC
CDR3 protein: CASSLRMVGAEQYF

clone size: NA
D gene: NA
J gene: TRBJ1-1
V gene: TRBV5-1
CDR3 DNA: TGCGCCAGCAGCTTGGCAGGGTCGAACACTGAAGCTTTCTTT
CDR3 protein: CASSLAGSNTEAFF

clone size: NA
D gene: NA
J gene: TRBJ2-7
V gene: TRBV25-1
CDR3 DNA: TGTGCCAGCAGTGCCTCCGGGTCCCTCTACGAGCAGTACTTC
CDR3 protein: CASSASGSLYEQYF

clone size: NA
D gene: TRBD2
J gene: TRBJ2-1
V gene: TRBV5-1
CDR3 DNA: TGCGCCAGCAGCGGGACTAGCGGGAGGGCCGGAGAGCAGTTCTTC
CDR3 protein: CASSGTSGRAGEQFF

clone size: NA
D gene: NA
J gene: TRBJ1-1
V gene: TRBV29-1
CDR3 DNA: TGCAGCGTTGCGGCGGTGAACACTGAAGCTTTCTTT
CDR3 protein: CSVAAVNTEAFF

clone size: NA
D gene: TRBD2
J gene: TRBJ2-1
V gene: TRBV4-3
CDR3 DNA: TGCGCCAGCAGCCAAGACGGGAATAGCGGGAGTGTTGAGCAGTTCTTC
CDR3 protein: CASSQDGNSGSVEQFF

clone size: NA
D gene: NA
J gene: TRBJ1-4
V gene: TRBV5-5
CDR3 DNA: TGTGCCAGCAGCTTGCGGGGACTTAATGAAAAACTGTTTTTT
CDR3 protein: CASSLRGLNEKLFF

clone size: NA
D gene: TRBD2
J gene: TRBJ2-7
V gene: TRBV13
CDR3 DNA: TGTGCCAGCAGCCACCGAGGGTCGGGAGGTTCTAGCTTATACGAGCAGTACTTC
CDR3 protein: CASSHRGSGGSSLYEQYF

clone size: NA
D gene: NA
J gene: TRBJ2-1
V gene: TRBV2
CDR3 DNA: TGTGCCAGCAGATCGACATACGGCTATGAGCAGTTCTTC
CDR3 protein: CASRSTYGYEQFF

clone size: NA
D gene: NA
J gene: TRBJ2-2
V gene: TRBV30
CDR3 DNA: TGTGCCTCCCTGGGCAGGGATGGCACCGGGGAGCTGTTTTTT
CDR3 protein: CASLGRDGTGELFF

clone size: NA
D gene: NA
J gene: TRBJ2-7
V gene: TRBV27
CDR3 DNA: TGTGCCAGCAGTTTGGCGGGGATAAACGAGCAGTACTTC
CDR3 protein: CASSLAGINEQYF

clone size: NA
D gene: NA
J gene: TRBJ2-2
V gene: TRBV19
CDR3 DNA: TGTGCCAGTACCCAGGGGGGACCTACGAACACCGGGGAGCTGTTTTTT
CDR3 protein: CASTQGGPTNTGELFF

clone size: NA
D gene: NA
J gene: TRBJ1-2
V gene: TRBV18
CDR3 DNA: TGTGCCAGCTCACAAGGGCGCGGGGGTCGCTATGGCTACACCTTC
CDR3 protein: CASSQGRGGRYGYTF

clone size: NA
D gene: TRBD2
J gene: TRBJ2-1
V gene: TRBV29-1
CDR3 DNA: TGCAGCGTTGAAGCTAGCGGGATGCCCAATGAGCAGTTCTTC
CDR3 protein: CSVEASGMPNEQFF

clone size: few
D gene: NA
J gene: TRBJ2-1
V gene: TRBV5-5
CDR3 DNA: TGTGCCAGCAGCTTGTCGACGGCCGGGTACAATGAGCAGTTCTTC
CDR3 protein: CASSLSTAGYNEQFF

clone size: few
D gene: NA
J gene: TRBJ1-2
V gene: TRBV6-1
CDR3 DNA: TGTGCCAGCAGTGAGAGGTGGAACTATGGCTACACCTTC
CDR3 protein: CASSERWNYGYTF

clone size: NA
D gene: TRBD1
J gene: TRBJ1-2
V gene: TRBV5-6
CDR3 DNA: TGTGCCAGCAGCTATAGGGACAGGGTCTATGGCTACACCTTC
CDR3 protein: CASSYRDRVYGYTF

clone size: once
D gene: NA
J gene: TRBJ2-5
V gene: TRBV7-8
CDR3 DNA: TGTGCCAGTTCAGGGGATGGGGAGACCCAGTACTTC
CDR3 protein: CASSGDGETQYF

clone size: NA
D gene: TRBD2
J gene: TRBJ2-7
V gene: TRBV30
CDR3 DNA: TGTGCCTGGAGTCGGCCCGGGAGGGCCTCGGAGGTGCAGTACTTC
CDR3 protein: CAWSRPGRASEVQYF

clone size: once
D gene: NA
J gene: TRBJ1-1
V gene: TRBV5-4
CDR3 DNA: TGTGCCAGCAGCGGCGACAGATTTATGAACACTGAAGCTTTCTTT
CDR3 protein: CASSGDRFMNTEAFF

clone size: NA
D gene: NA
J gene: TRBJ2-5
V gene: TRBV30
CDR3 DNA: TGTGCCTGGGTACCGGGAGATCAAGAGACCCAGTACTTC
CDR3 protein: CAWVPGDQETQYF

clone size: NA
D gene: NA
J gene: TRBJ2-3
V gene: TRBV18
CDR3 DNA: TGTGCCAGCTCAGCTCCAGGCACAGATACGCAGTATTTT
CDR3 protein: CASSAPGTDTQYF

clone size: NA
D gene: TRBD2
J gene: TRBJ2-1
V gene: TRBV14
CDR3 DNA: TGTGCCAGCAGCCAAGATCGGGCCAGCGGGAGGGACAATGAGCAGTTCTTC
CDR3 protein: CASSQDRASGRDNEQFF

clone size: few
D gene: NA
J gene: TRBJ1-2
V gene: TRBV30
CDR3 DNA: TGTGCCTGGAGGGCGACAGGCACCTATGGCTACACCTTC
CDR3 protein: CAWRATGTYGYTF

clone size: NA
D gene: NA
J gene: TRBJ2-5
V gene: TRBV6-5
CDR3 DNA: TGTGCCAGCAGCCCCGTAGGCGCGGGGGAGACCCAGTACTTC
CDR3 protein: CASSPVGAGETQYF

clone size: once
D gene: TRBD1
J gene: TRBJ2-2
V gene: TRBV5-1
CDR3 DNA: TGCGCCAGCAGCCGGACCGGGACAGGGGCCGGGGAGCTGTTTTTT
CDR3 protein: CASSRTGTGAGELFF

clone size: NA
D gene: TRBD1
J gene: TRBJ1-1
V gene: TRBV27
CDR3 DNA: TGTGCCAGCAGTTCAGACGACAGGGGGTTGACGGGAACTGAAGCTTTCTTT
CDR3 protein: CASSSDDRGLTGTEAFF

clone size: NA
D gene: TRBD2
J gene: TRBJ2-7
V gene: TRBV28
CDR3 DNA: TGTGCCAGCAGTTCGGGACTAGCAAATCAGCAGTACTTC
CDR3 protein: CASSSGLANQQYF

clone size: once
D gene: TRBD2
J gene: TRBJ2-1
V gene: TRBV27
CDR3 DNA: TGTGCCAGCCAAAAGCGGGAATCGTGGAGCGATGAGCAGTTCTTC
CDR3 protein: CASQKRESWSDEQFF

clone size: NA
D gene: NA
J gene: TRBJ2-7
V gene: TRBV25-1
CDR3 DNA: TGTGCCAGCAGTGAATTGAGCTACGAGCAGTACTTC
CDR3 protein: CASSELSYEQYF

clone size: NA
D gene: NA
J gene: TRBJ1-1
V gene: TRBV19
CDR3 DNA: TGTGCCAGTAGTACGGGGATGAACACTGAAGCTTTCTTT
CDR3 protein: CASSTGMNTEAFF

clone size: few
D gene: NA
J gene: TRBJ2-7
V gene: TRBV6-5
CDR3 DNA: TGTGCCAGCAGTTATAGGGGGTCCGAGCAGTACTTC
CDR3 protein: CASSYRGSEQYF

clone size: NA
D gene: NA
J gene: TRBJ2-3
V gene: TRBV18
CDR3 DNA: TGTGCCAGCTCACCACCGGGCGGGGGCACAGATACGCAGTATTTT
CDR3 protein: CASSPPGGGTDTQYF